This T cell receptor beta chain was recovered during a study of blood T cells in healthy people across ages. This clonotype was seen a few times. The germline V gene has CDR1 LNHNV and CDR2 YYDKDF (reference sequence). This CDR3 is 11 amino acids long. V was trimmed by 5 bases and J by 4 bases, leaving 3 bases between them. The authors drew around 9.3 milliliters of peripheral blood from each donor. A second about 7 to 12 cycle PCR used barcoded and J-beta primers. Researchers report that a template-switch adaptor with 12 random nucleotides tagged each cDNA molecule. All samples gave at least 2.5 million CDR3-containing paired-end reads. TCRdb re-derived calls from the 5' RACE reads in MiXCR, one entry per CDR3 protein. The data contain approximately 780,000 distinct CDR3 sequences, more than 25% of them singletons. This same sample was also part of a study on T cells of mothers and their children. That work states: A few mothers and their six children, all healthy Caucasians, donated.

The source material was blood. The chain uses TRBV15 and TRBJ1-3, with unresolved D. The receptor was isolated from a boy between 10 and 17 years old in good health. The CDR3 loop reads CATSGGNTIYF. CDR3 DNA sequence: TGTGCCACCAGCGGGGGAAACACCATATATTTT.